The clone carrying this T cell receptor (beta chain) was counted between two and nine times. The data belong to a study of blood T cell repertoires in COVID-19. The wider study: Spain, Italy and the United States supplied samples that represented acute and convalescent COVID-19.

The CDR3 is 14 residues long. V lost 2 bases, J lost 2 bases, and 2 bases stayed unmatched. Germline-derived CDR1 and CDR2 are MNHEY and SMNVEV (reference sequence). In the study's own analysis: Estimation of nucleated cell counts relied on the amplification of reference gene primers. The data were produced by immunoSEQ multiplex PCR, yet TCRdb's version contains in-frame clones alone and is incomplete. V and J calls and clone size are as listed in that table; D and trimming were resolved from the DNA. The repertoire holds about 33,000 clones, with around 83% as singletons. This clonotype was sampled from a human donor in a cohort sampled during active COVID-19. The rearrangement links TRBV27 to TRBJ1-2, with 7 bases lining up with TRBD1. The sequencing input was peripheral blood. The CDR3 DNA sequence: TGTGCCAGCAGTTTAATGGGACAGAACTATGGCTACACCTTC. This translates into CASSLMGQNYGYTF.